This T cell receptor beta chain was retrieved from a study of lung T cells in sarcoidosis with Löfgren's syndrome. Study overall: Löfgren's syndrome patients were the main repertoire analysis focus.

This clonotype occurred once. Trimming took off 0 bases at V and 5 bases at J, with 15 bases between the two ends. Germline V gene sequence: CDR1 SGDLS, CDR2 YYNGEE. The CDR3 sequence is 15 residues long. TCRdb re-analysed the reads in MiXCR, keeping a single row per CDR3 protein. The table has 15,000 to 25,000 distinct CDR3 sequences, approximately 22% seen once. The receptor comes from a human donor with sarcoidosis (Löfgren's syndrome or another form), or a control subject (not recorded which). The chain employs TRBV9 and TRBJ2-7; TRBD1 might be the D (5 bases). Sequenced material: CD4+ T cells from bronchoalveolar lavage. This CDR3 reads CASSVDGQAGNEQYF. Here the CDR3 DNA reads TGTGCCAGCAGCGTAGACGGACAAGCTGGAAACGAGCAGTACTTC.